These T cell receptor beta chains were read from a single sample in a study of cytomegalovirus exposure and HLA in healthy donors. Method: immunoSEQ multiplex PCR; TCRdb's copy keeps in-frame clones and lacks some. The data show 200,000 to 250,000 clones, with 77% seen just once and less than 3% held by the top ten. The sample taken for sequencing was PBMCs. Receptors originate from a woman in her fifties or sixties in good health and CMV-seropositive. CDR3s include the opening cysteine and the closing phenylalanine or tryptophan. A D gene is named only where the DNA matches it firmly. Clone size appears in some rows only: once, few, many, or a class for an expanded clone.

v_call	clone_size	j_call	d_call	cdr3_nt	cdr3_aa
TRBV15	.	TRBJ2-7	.	TGTGCCACCAGCAGAGCACATCGGGGCGAGCAGTACTTC	CATSRAHRGEQYF
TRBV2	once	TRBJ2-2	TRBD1	TGTGCCAGCAGTGAATTGGGACAGGGGGTCACCGGGGAGCTGTTTTTT	CASSELGQGVTGELFF
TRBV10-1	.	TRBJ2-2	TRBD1	TGCGCCAGCTCGTCCCAGGGGGTGCCCGGGGAGCTGTTTTTT	CASSSQGVPGELFF
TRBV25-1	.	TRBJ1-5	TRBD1	TGTGCCAGCAGTCGACCGGGACAGGGCAATCAGCCCCAGCATTTT	CASSRPGQGNQPQHF
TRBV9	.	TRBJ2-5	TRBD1	TGTGCCAGCGATCCTCTAGGGGGCGGAGAGACCCAGTACTTC	CASDPLGGGETQYF
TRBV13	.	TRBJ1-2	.	TGTGCCAGCAGCCTAAATAGAGGGAACTATGGCTACACCTTC	CASSLNRGNYGYTF
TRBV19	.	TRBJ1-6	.	TGTGCCAGTAGCAGTCCATCGGGGAGCTCCTATAATTCACCCCTCCACTTT	CASSSPSGSSYNSPLHF
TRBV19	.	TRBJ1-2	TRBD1	TGTGCCAGTAGTGACCGAAGGACAGGGGCTAACTATGGCTACACCTTC	CASSDRRTGANYGYTF
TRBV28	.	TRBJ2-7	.	TGTGCCAGCAGTTCAGTTACCTACGAGCAGTACTTC	CASSSVTYEQYF
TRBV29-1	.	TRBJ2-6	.	TGCAGTGAGAGGAGGGCCGCGCCCCTTTCTGGGGCCAACGTCCTGACTTTC	CSERRAAPLSGANVLTF
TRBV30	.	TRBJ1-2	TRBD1	TGTGCCTGGAGTGGGGGACAGGGTGCCTATGGCTACACCTTC	CAWSGGQGAYGYTF
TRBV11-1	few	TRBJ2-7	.	TGTGCCAGCAGCTTTAGACCCCAAGCCAACTACGAGCAGTACTTC	CASSFRPQANYEQYF
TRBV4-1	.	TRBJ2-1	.	TGCGCCAGCAGGCAACGGGGGAGCTCCTACAATGAGCAGTTCTTC	CASRQRGSSYNEQFF
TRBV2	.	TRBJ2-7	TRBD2	TGTGCCAGCAGTGACCGTGCAGCGGGAGGGTACGAGCAGTACTTC	CASSDRAAGGYEQYF
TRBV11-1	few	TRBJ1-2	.	TGTGCCAGCAGCTCCCGTGCCTGGGGGGTTGGCTACACCTTC	CASSSRAWGVGYTF
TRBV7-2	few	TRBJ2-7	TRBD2	TGTGCCAGCAGCCCATACGAGGGGAGCGGGAGGGATGGCGAGCAGTACTTC	CASSPYEGSGRDGEQYF
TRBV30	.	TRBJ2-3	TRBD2	TGTGCCTGGAGTGTACTAGCTAGCGGGAGGCCGGATACGCAGTATTTT	CAWSVLASGRPDTQYF
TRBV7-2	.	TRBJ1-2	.	TGTGCCAGCAGCTTAGATTCCGGGATGGGGTATGGCTACACCTTC	CASSLDSGMGYGYTF
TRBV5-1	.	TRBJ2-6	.	TGCGCCAGCAGCTTACTAGAGTCTGGGGCCAACGTCCTGACTTTC	CASSLLESGANVLTF
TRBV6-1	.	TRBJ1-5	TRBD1	TGTGCCAGCAGTGAAGAGATGTGGACAGGGAATCAGCCCCAGCATTTT	CASSEEMWTGNQPQHF